Presented here are 8 T cell receptor beta chains from one specimen sequenced in a study of tissue T cells after allogeneic stem cell transplantation. Sequenced by immunoSEQ multiplex PCR; TCRdb stores in-frame clones only, minus some. The sample has about 43,000 clones, more than 90% seen once. The sample in question was blood, obtained before transplantation. The origin of the receptors is a woman between 40 and 69 years old who later had graft-versus-host disease after an allogeneic stem cell transplant.

This chain links TRBV7-2 with TRBJ1-6, with D perhaps TRBD1 (5 bases). Germline loops: CDR1 SGHTA, CDR2 FQGNSA. V was pared by 2 bases and J by 10 bases, with 15 bases between. The CDR3 consists of 15 residues. The CDR3 protein is CASSLRDGVGSPLHF. As DNA, the CDR3 is TGTGCCAGCAGCTTAAGGGACGGCGTGGGATCACCCCTCCACTTT.

The V and J genes are TRBV3-1 (or the pseudogene TRBV3-2) and TRBJ1-2; TRBD1 might be the D (5 bases). The V and J ends lost 2 bases and 8 bases respectively, with 12 bases between them. The CDR3 runs 13 residues. The germline V gene has CDR1 LGHDT and CDR2 YNNKEL (reference sequence). CDR3 residues: CASSQQGRYGYTF. DNA of the CDR3: TGTGCCAGCAGCCAACAGGGAAGATACGGCTACACCTTC.

V and J are TRBV4-3 and TRBJ2-4; the match to TRBD2 covers 12 bases. Losses at the gene ends were 4 bases for V and 0 bases for J; bases not matched to a gene: 10. This CDR3 is built from 19 residues. From germline, CDR1 is LGHNA and CDR2 YSLEER. Here the CDR3 reads CASSLRTSGNGLAKNIQYF. Written as DNA, the CDR3 is TGCGCCAGCAGCCTCCGGACTAGCGGGAATGGGTTAGCCAAAAACATTCAGTACTTC.

V and J are TRBV5-1 and TRBJ2-2; 7 bases align to TRBD2. The CDR3 has 16 residues. J gave up 5 bases and V 0 bases, and 7 bases lay outside the gene matches. The V gene's germline CDR1 is SGHRS and CDR2 YFSETQ. The CDR3, as DNA: TGCGCCAGCAGCTTGGACGGGACTATTGGAACCGGGGAGCTGTTTTTT. It encodes CASSLDGTIGTGELFF.

The genes are TRBV18 and TRBJ2-6; D is perhaps TRBD1 (5 bases). Trimming shortened V by 6 bases and J by 1 base, and 10 bases separated the two germline ends. Germline lookup yields CDR1 KGHSH and CDR2 LQKENI. The CDR3 is 15 amino acids. DNA for the CDR3: TGTGCCAGCTCCCAGCGACAGTCTGGGGCCAACGTCCTGACTTTC. Amino acids: CASSQRQSGANVLTF.

This clone was counted a few times. The chain joins TRBV6-6 to TRBJ1-3; D unclear. The CDR3 covers 13 residues. Germline V CDR1 and CDR2: MNHNY, SVGAGI (reference sequence). Trimming pared 7 bases from V and 4 bases from J, leaving 11 bases between. The CDR3, as DNA: TGTGCCAGCACCCAAACGGGGGGAAACACCATATATTTT. It codes for CASTQTGGNTIYF.

The CDR3 nucleotides are TGTGCCAGCAGCTACCTCGAGGGCGGGAGTGAAGAGACCCAGTACTTC. Residues: CASSYLEGGSEETQYF. The chain is built from TRBV7-2 and TRBJ2-5, with 7 bases aligning to TRBD2. Trimming cost V 4 bases and J 3 bases; bases outside gene matches: 11. The CDR3 is 16 amino acids. From germline, CDR1 is SGHTA and CDR2 FQGNSA.

This chain uses TRBV11-3 with TRBJ2-2; the D is unclear. V was shortened by 5 bases and J by 6 bases, with 13 bases between the two germline ends. The CDR3 is 14 amino acids. Germline loops: CDR1 SGHNT, CDR2 YENEEA. CDR3 nucleotide sequence: TGTGCCAGCAGCCAAGACCCCTTCGCCGGGGAGCTGTTTTTT. This sequence encodes CASSQDPFAGELFF.